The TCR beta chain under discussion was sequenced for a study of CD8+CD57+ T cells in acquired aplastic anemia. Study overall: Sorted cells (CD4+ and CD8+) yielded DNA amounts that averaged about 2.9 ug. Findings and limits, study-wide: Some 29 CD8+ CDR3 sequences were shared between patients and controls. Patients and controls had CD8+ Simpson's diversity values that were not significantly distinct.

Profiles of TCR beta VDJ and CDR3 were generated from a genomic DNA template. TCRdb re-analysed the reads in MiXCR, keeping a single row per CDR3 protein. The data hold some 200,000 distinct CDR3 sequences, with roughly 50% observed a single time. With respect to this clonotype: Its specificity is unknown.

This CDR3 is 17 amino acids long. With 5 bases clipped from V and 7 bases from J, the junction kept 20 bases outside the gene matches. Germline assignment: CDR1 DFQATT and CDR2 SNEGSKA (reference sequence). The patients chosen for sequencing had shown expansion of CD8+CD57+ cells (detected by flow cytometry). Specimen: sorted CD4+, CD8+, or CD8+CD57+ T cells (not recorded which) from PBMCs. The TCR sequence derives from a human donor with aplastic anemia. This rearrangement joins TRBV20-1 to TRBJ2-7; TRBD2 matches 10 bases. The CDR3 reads CSAAQAGGGSHVQEQYF. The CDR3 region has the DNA TGCAGTGCTGCCCAAGCGGGGGGGGGATCCCACGTTCAGGAGCAGTACTTC.